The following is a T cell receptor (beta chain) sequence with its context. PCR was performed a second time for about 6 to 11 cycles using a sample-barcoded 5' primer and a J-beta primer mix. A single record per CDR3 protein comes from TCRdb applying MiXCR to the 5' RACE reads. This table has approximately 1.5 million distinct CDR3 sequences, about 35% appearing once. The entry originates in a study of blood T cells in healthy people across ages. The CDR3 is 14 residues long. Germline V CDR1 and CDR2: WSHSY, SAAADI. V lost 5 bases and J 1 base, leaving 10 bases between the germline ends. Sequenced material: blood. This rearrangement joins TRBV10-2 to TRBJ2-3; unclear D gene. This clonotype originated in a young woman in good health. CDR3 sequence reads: CASSWLSGTDTQYF. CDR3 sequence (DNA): TGCGCCAGCAGTTGGCTATCCGGCACAGATACGCAGTATTTT.